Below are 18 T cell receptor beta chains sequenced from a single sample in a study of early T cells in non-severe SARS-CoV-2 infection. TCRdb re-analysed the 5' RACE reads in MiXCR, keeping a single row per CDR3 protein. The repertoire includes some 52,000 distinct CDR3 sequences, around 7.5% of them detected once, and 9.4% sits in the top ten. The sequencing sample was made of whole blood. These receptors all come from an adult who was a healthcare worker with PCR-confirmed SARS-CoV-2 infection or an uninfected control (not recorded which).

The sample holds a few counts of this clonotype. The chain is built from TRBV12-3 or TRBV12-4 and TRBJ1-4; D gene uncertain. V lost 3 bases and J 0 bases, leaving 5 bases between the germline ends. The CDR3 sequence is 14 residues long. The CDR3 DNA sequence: TGTGCCAGCAGTTTGACGGCAACTAATGAAAAACTGTTTTTT. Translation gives CASSLTATNEKLFF.

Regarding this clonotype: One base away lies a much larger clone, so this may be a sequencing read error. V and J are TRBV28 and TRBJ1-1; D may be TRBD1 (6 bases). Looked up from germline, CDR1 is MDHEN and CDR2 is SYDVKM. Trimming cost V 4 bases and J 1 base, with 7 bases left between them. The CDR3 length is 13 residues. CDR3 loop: CASSYRANTEAFF. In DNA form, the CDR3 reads TGTGCCAGCAGTTACAGGGCGAACACTGAAGCTTTCTTT.

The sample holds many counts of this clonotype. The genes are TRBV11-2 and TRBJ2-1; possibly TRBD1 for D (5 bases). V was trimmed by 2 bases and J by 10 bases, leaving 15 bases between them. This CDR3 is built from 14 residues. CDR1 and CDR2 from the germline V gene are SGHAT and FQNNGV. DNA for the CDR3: TGTGCCAGCAGCTTAAACGTCGCAGGGCGGGAGCAGTTCTTC. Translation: CASSLNVAGREQFF.

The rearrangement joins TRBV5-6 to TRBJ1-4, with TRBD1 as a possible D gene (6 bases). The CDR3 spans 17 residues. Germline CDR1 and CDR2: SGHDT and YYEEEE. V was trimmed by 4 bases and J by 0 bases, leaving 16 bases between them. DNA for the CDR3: TGTGCCAGCAGCGTTTATACGGGACACGCAACTAATGAAAAACTGTTTTTT. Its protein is CASSVYTGHATNEKLFF.

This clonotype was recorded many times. CDR3 DNA sequence: TGCAGTGCTGCCGGGACCACCTACGAGCAGTACTTC. It yields the protein CSAAGTTYEQYF. The rearrangement joins TRBV20-1 to TRBJ2-7; D assignment may be TRBD1 or TRBD2 (5 bases each). The V end was cut by 5 bases, the J end by 2 bases, with 10 bases between. The CDR3 is made up of 12 amino acids. CDR1 DFQATT and CDR2 SNEGSKA come from the germline V gene (reference sequence).

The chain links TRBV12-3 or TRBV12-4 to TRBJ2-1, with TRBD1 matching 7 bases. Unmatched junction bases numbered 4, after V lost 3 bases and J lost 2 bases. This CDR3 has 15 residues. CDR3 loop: CASSLMDRTYNEQFF. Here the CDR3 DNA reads TGTGCCAGCAGTTTGATGGACAGGACCTACAATGAGCAGTTCTTC.

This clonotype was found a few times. CDR3: CSALPLATDTQYF. CDR3 sequence (DNA): TGCAGTGCCCTCCCCCTGGCCACAGATACGCAGTATTTT. This chain joins TRBV20-1 and TRBJ2-3; D unclear. V was trimmed by 6 bases and J by 2 bases, leaving 12 bases between them. CDR1 is DFQATT and CDR2 is SNEGSKA in the germline V gene (reference sequence). This CDR3 contains 13 residues.

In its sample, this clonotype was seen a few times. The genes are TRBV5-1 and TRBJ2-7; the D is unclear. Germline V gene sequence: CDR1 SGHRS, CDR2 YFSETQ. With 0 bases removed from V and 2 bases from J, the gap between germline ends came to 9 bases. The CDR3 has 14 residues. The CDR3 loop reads CASSLEAAAYEQYF. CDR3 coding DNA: TGCGCCAGCAGCTTGGAGGCGGCCGCCTACGAGCAGTACTTC.

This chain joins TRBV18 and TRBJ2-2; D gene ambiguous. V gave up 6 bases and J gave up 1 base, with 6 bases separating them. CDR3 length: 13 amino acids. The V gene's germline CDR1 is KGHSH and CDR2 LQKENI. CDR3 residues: CASSSGNTGELFF. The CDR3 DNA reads TGTGCCAGCTCTTCAGGGAACACCGGGGAGCTGTTTTTT.

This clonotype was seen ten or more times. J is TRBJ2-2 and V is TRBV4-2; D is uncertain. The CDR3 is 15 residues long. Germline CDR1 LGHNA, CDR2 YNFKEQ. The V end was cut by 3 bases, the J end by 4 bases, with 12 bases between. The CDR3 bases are TGTGCCAGCAGCCATCCCGACGGATTCACCGGGGAGCTGTTTTTT. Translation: CASSHPDGFTGELFF.

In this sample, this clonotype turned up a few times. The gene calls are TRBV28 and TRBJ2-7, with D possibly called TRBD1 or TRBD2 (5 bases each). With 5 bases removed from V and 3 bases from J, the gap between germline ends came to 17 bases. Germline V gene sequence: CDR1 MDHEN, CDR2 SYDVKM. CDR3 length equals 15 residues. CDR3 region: CASSIMPGRNYEQYF. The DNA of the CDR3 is TGTGCCAGCAGTATAATGCCGGGACGGAACTACGAGCAGTACTTC.

The CDR3 DNA reads TGTGCCAGCAGCGCCCGGGGTGAATCCACAGATACGCAGTATTTT. Translating gives CASSARGESTDTQYF. The chain couples TRBV7-6 to TRBJ2-3; D might be TRBD2 (5 bases). There are 15 residues in the CDR3. CDR1 and CDR2 from the germline V gene are SGHVS and FNYEAQ. V was trimmed by 5 bases and J by 2 bases, leaving 14 bases between them.

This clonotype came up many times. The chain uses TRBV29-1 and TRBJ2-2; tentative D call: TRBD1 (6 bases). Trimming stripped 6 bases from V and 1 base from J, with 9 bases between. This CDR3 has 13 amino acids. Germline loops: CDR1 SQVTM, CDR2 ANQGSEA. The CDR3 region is CSVGDMNTGELFF. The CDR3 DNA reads TGCAGCGTGGGGGACATGAACACCGGGGAGCTGTTTTTT.

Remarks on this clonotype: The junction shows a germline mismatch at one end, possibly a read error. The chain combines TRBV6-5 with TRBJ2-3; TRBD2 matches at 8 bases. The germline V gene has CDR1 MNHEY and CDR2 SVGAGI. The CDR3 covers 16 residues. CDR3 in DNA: TGTGCCACCAGTAGAACAGCGGGGGCGATTTCAGATACGCAGTATTTT. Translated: CATSRTAGAISDTQYF.

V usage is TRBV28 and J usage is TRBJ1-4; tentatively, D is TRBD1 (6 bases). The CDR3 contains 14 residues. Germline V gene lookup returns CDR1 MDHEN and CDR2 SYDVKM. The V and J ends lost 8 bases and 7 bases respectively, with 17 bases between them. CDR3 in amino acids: CASYKGGIGEKLFF. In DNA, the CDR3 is TGTGCCAGCTACAAGGGGGGGATCGGTGAAAAACTGTTTTTT.

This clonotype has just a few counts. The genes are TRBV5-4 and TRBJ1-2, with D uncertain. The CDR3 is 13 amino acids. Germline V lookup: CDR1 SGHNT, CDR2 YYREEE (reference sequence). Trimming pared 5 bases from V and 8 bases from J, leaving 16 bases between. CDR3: CASSLDTTEGYTF. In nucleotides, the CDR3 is TGTGCCAGCAGTTTAGACACTACCGAAGGCTACACCTTC.

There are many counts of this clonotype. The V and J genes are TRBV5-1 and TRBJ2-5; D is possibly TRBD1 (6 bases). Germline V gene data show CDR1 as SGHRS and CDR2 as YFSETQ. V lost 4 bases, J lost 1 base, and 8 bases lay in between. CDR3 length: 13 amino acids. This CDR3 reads CASSEGVQETQYF. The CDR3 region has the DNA TGCGCCAGCAGCGAGGGGGTCCAAGAGACCCAGTACTTC. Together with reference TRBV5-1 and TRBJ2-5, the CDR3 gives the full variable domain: KAGVTQTPRYLIKTRGQQVTLSCSPISGHRSVSWYQQTPGQGLQFLFEYFSETQRNKGNFPGRFSGRQFSNSRSEMNVSTLELGDSALYLCASSEGVQETQYFGPGTRLLVL.

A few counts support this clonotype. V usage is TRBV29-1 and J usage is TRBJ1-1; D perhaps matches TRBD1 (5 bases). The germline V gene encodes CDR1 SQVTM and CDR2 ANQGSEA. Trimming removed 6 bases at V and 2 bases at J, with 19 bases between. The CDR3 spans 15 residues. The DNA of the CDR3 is TGCAGCGTCGTCGGTGGGGGGTCGAGAAACACTGAAGCTTTCTTT. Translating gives CSVVGGGSRNTEAFF. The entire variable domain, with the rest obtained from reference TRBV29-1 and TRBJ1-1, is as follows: SAVISQKPSRDICQRGTSLTIQCQVDSQVTMMFWYRQQPGQSLTLIATANQGSEATYESGFVIDKFPISRPNLTFSTLTVSNMSPEDSSIYLCSVVGGGSRNTEAFFGQGTRLTVV.